The clone carrying this T cell receptor beta chain was seen more than once but under ten times. Its cognate antigen is unknown. The sample comes from a study of CD8 T cells in ankylosing spondylitis. General study findings and limits: Enrichment of disease-linked clones was reportedly significant in matched ankylosing spondylitis synovial fluid.

Using quantitative 5'-RACE with molecular barcodes, the authors made TCR beta libraries. TCRdb re-derived calls from the 5' RACE reads in MiXCR, one entry per CDR3 protein. This table holds approximately 300,000 distinct CDR3 sequences, around 18% found once. The TCR was taken from a male donor with ankylosing spondylitis or in good health (not recorded which). Sequencing was performed on blood, either unsorted or a sorted T cell fraction (not recorded which).

CDR3 nucleotide sequence: TGTGCCAGCAGTTACCGGACGGGGGTCAATCAGCCCCAGCATTTT. Protein: CASSYRTGVNQPQHF. The chain joins TRBV6-5 to TRBJ1-5, with D perhaps matching TRBD1 (5 bases). CDR1 MNHEY and CDR2 SVGAGI come from the germline V gene. V was clipped by 2 bases and J by 3 bases, with 11 bases between them. The CDR3 totals 15 residues.